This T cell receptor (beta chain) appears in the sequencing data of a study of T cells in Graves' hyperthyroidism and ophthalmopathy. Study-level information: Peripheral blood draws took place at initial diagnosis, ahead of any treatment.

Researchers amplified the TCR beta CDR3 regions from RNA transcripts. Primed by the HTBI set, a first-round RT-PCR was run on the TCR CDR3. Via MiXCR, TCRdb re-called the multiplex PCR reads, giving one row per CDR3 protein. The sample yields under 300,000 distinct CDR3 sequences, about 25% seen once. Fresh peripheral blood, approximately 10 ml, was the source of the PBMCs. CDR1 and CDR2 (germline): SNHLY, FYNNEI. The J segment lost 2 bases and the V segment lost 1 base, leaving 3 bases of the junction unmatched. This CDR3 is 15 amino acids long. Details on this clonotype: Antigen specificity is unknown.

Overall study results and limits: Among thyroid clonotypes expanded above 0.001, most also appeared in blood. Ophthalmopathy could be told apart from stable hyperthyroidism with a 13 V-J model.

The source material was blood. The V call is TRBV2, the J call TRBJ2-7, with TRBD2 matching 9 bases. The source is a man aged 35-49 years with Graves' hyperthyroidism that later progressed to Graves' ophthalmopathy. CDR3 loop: CASSEGSSGTYEQYF. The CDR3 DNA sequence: TGTGCCAGCAGTGAAGGATCTAGCGGGACCTACGAGCAGTACTTC.